The 8 T cell receptor beta chains presented below share a single source sample, sequenced in a study of blood T cell repertoires in COVID-19. The assay was immunoSEQ multiplex PCR, and TCRdb's table has in-frame clones only and misses some. The sample holds approximately 410,000 clones, more than 80% seen once. Sequencing was performed on peripheral blood. These receptors originate from a woman younger than 45 with active or convalescent COVID-19.

Comments on this clone: Other nucleotide sequences from this sample produce the same CDR3. The V call is TRBV19, the J call TRBJ1-1; the match to TRBD1 covers 8 bases. Per germline, CDR1 LNHDA and CDR2 SQIVND (reference sequence). The CDR3 has 14 residues. V lost 3 bases and J lost 4; bases outside the gene matches: 4. The chain's CDR3 is CASSILTGGTEAFF. In DNA, the CDR3 is TGTGCCAGTAGTATTCTCACAGGGGGCACTGAAGCTTTCTTT.

This chain links TRBV19 with TRBJ2-5, with D maybe TRBD2 (6 bases). Trimming left V 4 bases short and J 5 bases short, with 17 bases between. CDR1 and CDR2 (germline): LNHDA, SQIVND (reference sequence). CDR3 length equals 15 residues. CDR3 region: CASSTRDSPLETQYF. The CDR3 DNA reads TGTGCCAGTAGTACAAGGGACTCTCCTCTGGAGACCCAGTACTTC.

The chain uses TRBV27 and TRBJ2-7; TRBD2 might be the D (6 bases). The CDR3 loop spans 16 amino acids. Trimming cost V 3 bases and J 0 bases, with 15 bases left between them. Germline lookup yields CDR1 MNHEY and CDR2 SMNVEV (reference sequence). The CDR3 is CASSFGSGLSSYEQYF. CDR3 sequence (DNA): TGTGCCAGCAGTTTCGGTAGCGGTCTCAGCTCCTACGAGCAGTACTTC.

V and J are TRBV27 and TRBJ1-1, with no clear D. The germline V and J ends were trimmed by 5 bases and 2 bases, with 15 bases remaining between them. This CDR3 is 15 amino acids long. Per germline, CDR1 MNHEY and CDR2 SMNVEV (reference sequence). The CDR3 reads CASSPGQRLNTEAFF. CDR3 nucleotide sequence: TGTGCCAGCAGTCCCGGCCAGCGACTAAACACTGAAGCTTTCTTT.

The chain combines TRBV5-4 with TRBJ2-3, with 12 positions matching TRBD2. CDR1 SGHNT and CDR2 YYREEE come from the germline V gene (reference sequence). The V and J ends lost 5 bases and 5 bases, in that order; junction bases with no gene match: 6. The CDR3 extends over 15 amino acids. The CDR3 bases are TGTGCCAGCAGAACCGGGACTAGCGGGTTAGATACGCAGTATTTT. This translates into CASRTGTSGLDTQYF.

In the case of this clone: Other nucleotide sequences from this sample produce the same CDR3. This chain links TRBV19 with TRBJ2-7; tentatively, D is TRBD2 (5 bases). This CDR3 has 15 amino acids. The germline V gene has CDR1 LNHDA and CDR2 SQIVND (reference sequence). The germline V and J ends were trimmed by 1 base and 0 bases, with 10 bases remaining between them. The CDR3 sequence: CASSIGGGGSYEQYF. CDR3 DNA: TGTGCCAGTAGTATAGGAGGAGGTGGCTCCTACGAGCAGTACTTC.

This chain links TRBV10-3 with TRBJ2-3, with 7 positions matching TRBD2. The CDR3 is 18 amino acids. Germline V CDR1 and CDR2: ENHRY, SYGVKD. The J segment lost 0 bases and the V segment lost 3 bases, leaving 12 bases of the junction unmatched. The CDR3 here is CAISENKREVSSTDTQYF. The CDR3 coding sequence is TGTGCCATCAGTGAAAACAAACGGGAGGTATCTAGCACAGATACGCAGTATTTT.

Written as DNA, the CDR3 is TGCGCCAGCAGATGGGAGGTAGATACGCAGTATTTT. As protein: CASRWEVDTQYF. The chain uses TRBV10-2 and TRBJ2-3, with D possibly TRBD2 on 6 matching bases. Germline-derived CDR1 and CDR2 are WSHSY and SAAADI. There are 12 residues in the CDR3. V was pared by 6 bases and J by 5 bases, with 9 bases between.